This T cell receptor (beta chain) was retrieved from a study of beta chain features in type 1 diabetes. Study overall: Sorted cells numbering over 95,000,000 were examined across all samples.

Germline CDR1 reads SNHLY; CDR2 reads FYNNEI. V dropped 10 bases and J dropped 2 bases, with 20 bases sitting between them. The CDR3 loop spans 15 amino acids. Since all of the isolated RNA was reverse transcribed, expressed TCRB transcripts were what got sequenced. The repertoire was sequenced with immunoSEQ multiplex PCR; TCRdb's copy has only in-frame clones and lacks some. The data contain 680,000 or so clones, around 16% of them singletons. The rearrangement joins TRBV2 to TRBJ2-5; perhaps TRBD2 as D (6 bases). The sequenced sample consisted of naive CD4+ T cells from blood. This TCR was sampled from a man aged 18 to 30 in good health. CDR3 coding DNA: TGTGCCACCGCGCCGACTAGACATCAGCAAGAGACCCAGTACTTC. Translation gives CATAPTRHQQETQYF.